This TCR beta chain comes out of a study of blood T cell repertoires in COVID-19. As for the study in general: Samples of COVID-19 (acute and convalescent) were obtained from the United States, Italy and Spain. Sources were T cells, B-cell-depleted T cells, or PBMCs; the material itself was cDNA or gDNA.

The CDR3 totals 13 residues. Germline loops: CDR1 SGDLS, CDR2 YYNGEE. V dropped 4 bases and J dropped 7 bases, with 14 bases sitting between them. Under the authors' procedure: Estimation of nucleated cell counts was performed using reference gene primer amplification. The protocol was immunoSEQ multiplex PCR, while the TCRdb copy is restricted to in-frame clones and leaves out a portion. V, J and clone size derive from that table, while D and trimming were established from the DNA sequence. This table holds about 33,000 clones, 87% found once. The clonotype originates from a man aged 55 to 70 with acute or convalescent COVID-19. The V call is TRBV9, the J call TRBJ1-2, with D tentatively TRBD1 (5 bases). The specimen was peripheral blood. Here the CDR3 DNA reads TGTGCCAGCAGCCCGGGGGTGGATGGTGGCTACACCTTC. It yields the protein CASSPGVDGGYTF.